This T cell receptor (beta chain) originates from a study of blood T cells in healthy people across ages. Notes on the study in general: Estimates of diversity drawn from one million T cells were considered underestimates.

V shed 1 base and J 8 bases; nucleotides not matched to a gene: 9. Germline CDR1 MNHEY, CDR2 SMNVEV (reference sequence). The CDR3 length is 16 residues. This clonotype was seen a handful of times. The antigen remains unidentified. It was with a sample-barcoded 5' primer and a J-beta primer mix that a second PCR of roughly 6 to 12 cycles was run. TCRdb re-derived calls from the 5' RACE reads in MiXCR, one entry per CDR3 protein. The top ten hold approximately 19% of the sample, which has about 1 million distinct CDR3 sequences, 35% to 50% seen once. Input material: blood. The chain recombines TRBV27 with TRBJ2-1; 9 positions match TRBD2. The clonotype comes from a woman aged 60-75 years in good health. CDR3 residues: CASSLFGGRGFDEQFF. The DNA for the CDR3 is TGTGCCAGCAGTTTATTTGGCGGGAGGGGTTTCGATGAGCAGTTCTTC.